What follows are 21 T cell receptor beta chains derived from one specimen sequenced in a study of T cells after yellow fever vaccination (dated by TCRdb to the late 2010s). This specimen's treatment or condition label, interpreted: live attenuated yellow fever vaccine strain. The method behind the library was 5' RACE. The instrument given in TCRdb is Illumina HiSeq 2500. TCRdb trimmed public reads at Q25 via fastp, called clones via MiXCR and kept in-frame beta chains. Every entry covers one CDR3 protein and lists the most common genes and DNA from its rows. The sample data list under 400,000 distinct CDR3 sequences, and approximately 10% of these were observed just once. The biggest ten clones account for 18% of the sample. The input for sequencing was PBMCs, taken on the day of the first yellow fever vaccination. All receptors derive from a man between 18 and 29 years old who received the YFV17D yellow fever vaccine.

This chain links TRBV14 with TRBJ2-1; D might be TRBD2 (6 bases). Germline CDR1 SGHDN, CDR2 FVKESK. The CDR3 loop spans 17 amino acids. V gave up 4 bases and J gave up 0 bases, with 16 bases separating them. The CDR3 DNA reads TGTGCCAGCAGCCCCGGTGGGGGGTGGGGCTCCTACAATGAGCAGTTCTTC. Its protein is CASSPGGGWGSYNEQFF.

The rearrangement uses TRBV27 and TRBJ2-3; no clear D. Germline V gene sequence: CDR1 MNHEY, CDR2 SMNVEV (reference sequence). The CDR3 runs 15 residues. Trimming left V 6 bases short and J 2 bases short, with 15 bases between. The CDR3 region is CASRTLWSNTDTQYF. CDR3 in DNA: TGTGCCAGCAGGACCCTTTGGTCTAACACAGATACGCAGTATTTT.

The chain links TRBV30 to TRBJ1-6, with D perhaps matching TRBD1 (5 bases). V gave up 0 bases and J gave up 10 bases, with 10 bases separating them. The CDR3 runs to 13 residues. Germline values: CDR1 GTSNPN, CDR2 SVGIG (reference sequence). The CDR3: CAWSVQAGSPLHF. CDR3 nucleotide sequence: TGTGCCTGGAGTGTACAGGCCGGATCACCCCTCCACTTT.

This clonotype was recorded a few times. The V call is TRBV6-2 or TRBV6-3, the J call TRBJ1-5; possibly TRBD1 for D (5 bases). The V gene lost 2 bases and the J gene lost 8 bases, with 19 bases spanning the gap. Germline CDR1 is MNHEY and CDR2 is SVGEGT. The CDR3 has 16 amino acids. This chain's CDR3 is CASSYMGFSSGKPQHF. CDR3 in DNA: TGTGCCAGCAGTTACATGGGCTTCTCATCAGGGAAGCCCCAGCATTTT.

This clonotype was counted only a few times. V is TRBV5-1 and J is TRBJ2-1, with 10 nucleotides matching TRBD1. Trimming removed 5 bases from V and 8 bases from J; junction bases left unmatched: 4. CDR1 SGHRS and CDR2 YFSETQ come from the germline V gene. The CDR3 spans 13 residues. Here the CDR3 reads CASRPTGGDEQFF. The CDR3 nucleotides are TGCGCCAGCAGGCCGACAGGGGGCGATGAGCAGTTCTTC.

This clonotype was seen a few times. V and J are TRBV20-1 and TRBJ1-1; 9 positions match TRBD1. Germline assignment: CDR1 DFQATT and CDR2 SNEGSKA (reference sequence). V lost 5 bases to trimming and J lost 7 bases; unmatched junction nucleotides: 14. This CDR3 has 15 amino acids. The CDR3 DNA sequence: TGCAGTGCTGACCCGATTACAGGGGGCGTGGGTGAAGCTTTCTTT. Protein sequence: CSADPITGGVGEAFF.

The chain recombines TRBV6-2 or TRBV6-3 with TRBJ2-4; no definite D call. V was shortened by 4 bases and J by 2 bases, with 15 bases between the two germline ends. This CDR3 is built from 16 residues. Per the germline V gene, CDR1 is MNHEY and CDR2 is SVGEGT. The CDR3: CASSWARTDPKNIQYF. CDR3 in DNA: TGTGCCAGCAGTTGGGCAAGGACCGATCCCAAAAACATTCAGTACTTC.

This clonotype was seen ten or more times. V usage is TRBV6-5 and J usage is TRBJ1-1, with D uncertain. The CDR3 sequence is 12 residues long. Germline CDR1 MNHEY, CDR2 SVGAGI. V shed 6 bases and J shed 10 bases, with 15 bases lying between them. The CDR3 is CASSLPGTLAFF. The CDR3, as DNA: TGTGCCAGCAGCCTACCGGGAACTCTAGCTTTCTTT.

This clonotype was found a few times. This rearrangement joins TRBV10-2 to TRBJ2-7; D gene ambiguous. Germline V gene sequence: CDR1 WSHSY, CDR2 SAAADI. The ends were cut back, 4 bases at V and 7 bases at J, with 11 bases in the middle. CDR3 size: 12 residues. This CDR3 is CASSGSYAEQYV. The CDR3 coding sequence is TGCGCCAGCAGTGGTAGCTATGCTGAGCAGTACGTC.

This clonotype was seen more than once but under ten times. The chain carries TRBV11-2 and TRBJ2-3, with D perhaps TRBD1 (6 bases). V was shortened by 0 bases and J by 5 bases, with 12 bases between the two germline ends. Germline CDR1 is SGHAT and CDR2 is FQNNGV. The CDR3 is 15 residues long. The CDR3 loop is CASSLDLRGEDTQYF. The CDR3 nucleotides are TGTGCCAGCAGCTTAGATCTCAGGGGCGAAGATACGCAGTATTTT.

This clonotype was detected only a few times. J is TRBJ2-3 and V is TRBV23-1; D is perhaps TRBD2 (6 bases). TRBV23-1 is an open reading frame, and its role is uncertain. The CDR3 consists of 11 residues. V shed 7 bases and J shed 5 bases, with 7 bases lying between them. The CDR3 DNA sequence: TGCGCCAGCATGCGGGGAGATACGCAGTATTTT. Its translation is CASMRGDTQYF.

This clonotype turned up a few times. The chain uses TRBV6-1 and TRBJ1-1; D possibly corresponds to TRBD1 (6 bases). The CDR3 has 14 amino acids. Looked up from germline, CDR1 is MNHNS and CDR2 is SASEGT. The ends were cut back, 7 bases at V and 8 bases at J, with 20 bases in the middle. The DNA of the CDR3 is TGTGCCAGCAATCAACTCACAGGGAGAGCCGAAGCTTTCTTT. It codes for CASNQLTGRAEAFF.

This clonotype was recorded a few times. This chain uses TRBV28 with TRBJ1-5; D uncertain. CDR1 and CDR2 from the germline V gene are MDHEN and SYDVKM. V was cut by 7 bases and J by 6 bases, with 13 bases left in between. This CDR3 has 13 residues. CDR3 in amino acids: CASMLGGTQPQHF. CDR3 DNA: TGTGCCAGCATGCTGGGCGGTACTCAGCCCCAGCATTTT.

The chain carries TRBV4-1 and TRBJ1-2; D gene unclear. The CDR3 covers 15 residues. The germline V and J ends were trimmed by 0 bases and 0 bases, with 8 bases remaining between them. Germline CDR1 reads MGHRA; CDR2 reads YSYEKL. Written as DNA, the CDR3 is TGCGCCAGCAGCCAAGAAGGGCAAGCTAACTATGGCTACACCTTC. Its translation: CASSQEGQANYGYTF.

This chain uses TRBV7-2 with TRBJ2-5; no reliable D call. The CDR3 contains 14 residues. The germline CDR1 and CDR2 sequences are SGHTA and FQGNSA. Between the trimmed V and J ends, which lost 0 bases and 2 bases, there was a span of 7 bases. CDR3 DNA: TGTGCCAGCAGCTTAGCGTGGAGTCAAGAGACCCAGTACTTC. Residues: CASSLAWSQETQYF.

The V call is TRBV7-6, the J call TRBJ2-7; D call uncertain. Germline V gene sequence: CDR1 SGHVS, CDR2 FNYEAQ. There are 15 residues in the CDR3. V lost 1 base and J 7 bases, leaving 17 bases between the germline ends. Here the CDR3 DNA reads TGTGCCAGCAGCTTAGTGGCCGGTTCCTACTCAGAGCAGTACTTC. Amino acid sequence: CASSLVAGSYSEQYF.

Ten or more counts support this clonotype. The chain recombines TRBV3-1 with TRBJ1-6; D gene uncertain. Per germline, CDR1 LGHDT and CDR2 YNNKEL (reference sequence). V lost 3 bases to trimming and J lost 14 bases, with 14 bases between them. The CDR3 length is 13 residues. The DNA for the CDR3 is TGTGCCAGCAGCCAGAATGAAGGTTTGACCCTCCACTTT. Its translation: CASSQNEGLTLHF.

This clonotype was counted a few times. The CDR3 DNA reads TGCGCCAGCAGCTTGGCCACGACAAGGGGGGACGAGCAGTACTTC. Translation: CASSLATTRGDEQYF. The V and J genes are TRBV5-1 and TRBJ2-7; TRBD1 or TRBD2 may be the D gene (6 bases each). Trimming removed 0 bases from V and 5 bases from J, with 15 bases in between. CDR1 and CDR2 (germline): SGHRS, YFSETQ. This CDR3 contains 15 residues.

This clonotype appeared a few times. The gene calls are TRBV7-2 and TRBJ2-3; 10 bases line up with TRBD2. The CDR3 is 19 amino acids. Per the germline V gene, CDR1 is SGHTA and CDR2 is FQGNSA. Trimming took 2 bases from V and 0 from J; bases not matched to a gene: 11. The CDR3 protein is CASSLLRLAGAFSTDTQYF. The CDR3 DNA is TGTGCCAGCAGCTTACTCCGTCTAGCGGGGGCCTTTAGCACAGATACGCAGTATTTT.

This chain links TRBV12-3 or TRBV12-4 with TRBJ2-7; D is tentatively TRBD1 or TRBD2 (7 bases each). Between the trimmed V and J ends, which lost 6 bases and 3 bases, there was a span of 21 bases. This CDR3 comprises 16 residues. CDR3 loop: CASSSGGLTGLYEQYF. DNA of the CDR3: TGTGCCAGCAGCTCCGGGGGGTTGACAGGGCTCTACGAGCAGTACTTC.

This chain uses TRBV2 with TRBJ1-1, with TRBD1 matching over 7 bases. After removal of 4 bases from V and 3 bases from J, the junction contained 2 bases not matched to a gene. The CDR3 length is 13 residues. Per the germline V gene, CDR1 is SNHLY and CDR2 is FYNNEI. The CDR3: CASSGQGYTEAFF. The CDR3 DNA reads as TGTGCCAGCAGTGGACAGGGCTACACTGAAGCTTTCTTT.